This TCR beta chain is drawn from a study of cytomegalovirus exposure and HLA in healthy donors. Turning to the study itself: Tens of millions of unique TCRs, all from HLA-typed donors, were included in an early release of the data. Genotyping showed around 80% of 398 donors falling in the Caucasian-associated ancestry cluster. Study results and caveats: Among CMV-associated TCR beta chains, most appeared HLA-restricted in a later analysis. TCR beta chain V- and J-gene trimming was linked, in a later analysis, to a missense variant in DCLRE1C.

The study ran its PCR with 60 Vbeta and 13 Jbeta primers. Some clones are missing from TCRdb's copy, which holds only in-frame ones; the method was immunoSEQ multiplex PCR. The data show under 65,000 clones, roughly 84% seen once. Regarding this clone: Its antigen is not known.

Sequencing used PBMCs. This clonotype was obtained from a woman in her late teens or twenties in good health and CMV-seronegative.

The CDR3 DNA follows: TGTGCCAGTAGTATGACGCTAGCGGGAGCGCAGTATTTT. Its translation is CASSMTLAGAQYF. V is TRBV19 and J is TRBJ2-3; 10 bases align to TRBD2. V lost 3 bases and J lost 10; bases outside the gene matches: 4. CDR1 and CDR2 from the germline V gene are LNHDA and SQIVND (reference sequence). The CDR3 length is 13 residues.